One sample yielded the 27 T cell receptor beta chains listed below, sequenced in a study of T cell responses to AZD1222 COVID-19 vaccine. Profiling relied on immunoSEQ multiplex PCR, and the TCRdb table lists in-frame clones only, not all of them. The table shows 130,000 or so clones, with about 92% occurring only once. This sample comprised peripheral blood, obtained on day 0 of AZD1222 vaccination. The receptors here all came from an adult in good health.

V and J are TRBV5-1 and TRBJ1-1; D is perhaps TRBD1 (5 bases). The germline V and J ends were trimmed by 2 bases and 5 bases, with 13 bases remaining between them. The CDR3 loop spans 14 amino acids. CDR1 and CDR2 (germline): SGHRS, YFSETQ. CDR3 residues: CASSLTRVGTEAFF. In nucleotides, the CDR3 is TGCGCCAGCAGCTTAACCAGGGTAGGAACTGAAGCTTTCTTT.

The V call is TRBV24-1, the J call TRBJ2-2; D remains ambiguous. From germline, CDR1 is KGHDR and CDR2 SFDVKD. The length of the CDR3 is 14 residues. V lost 9 bases to trimming and J lost 5 bases, with 15 bases between them. CDR3 region: CATADRARTGELFF. CDR3 DNA: TGTGCCACCGCGGATAGAGCCCGGACCGGGGAGCTGTTTTTT.

V is TRBV4-2 and J is TRBJ1-2; perhaps TRBD1 as D (5 bases). V was clipped by 4 bases and J by 4 bases, with 16 bases between them. CDR1 and CDR2 from the germline V gene are LGHNA and YNFKEQ. The CDR3 loop spans 15 amino acids. DNA for the CDR3: TGTGCCAGCAGCCCTCCGGGAGAGGACACCTATGGCTACACCTTC. It yields the protein CASSPPGEDTYGYTF.

This clone was observed many times. The chain combines TRBV12-3 or TRBV12-4 with TRBJ1-2; weak D call: TRBD1 (6 bases). V shed 6 bases and J shed 2 bases, with 10 bases lying between them. CDR3 length: 13 residues. CDR3 in amino acids: CASRNQGNYGYTF. The CDR3 DNA follows: TGTGCCAGCAGGAACCAGGGGAACTATGGCTACACCTTC.

The chain links TRBV4-1 to TRBJ1-5; weak D call: TRBD1 (5 bases). Germline V gene data show CDR1 as MGHRA and CDR2 as YSYEKL. This CDR3 has 19 residues. V shed 2 bases and J shed 0 bases, with 20 bases lying between them. The CDR3 DNA reads TGCGCCAGCAGCCAAAAGGCCGGGACCGATCTCTATAGCAATCAGCCCCAGCATTTT. This encodes CASSQKAGTDLYSNQPQHF.

The chain joins TRBV2 to TRBJ2-1; tentatively, D is TRBD1 or TRBD2 (5 bases each). Trimming shortened V by 6 bases and J by 8 bases, and 17 bases separated the two germline ends. CDR3 length: 14 residues. CDR1 is SNHLY, CDR2 FYNNEI, per germline. The CDR3 nucleotides are TGTGCCAGCAGCCTACGGGGCAGGGATGATGAGCAGTTCTTC. This encodes CASSLRGRDDEQFF.

V and J are TRBV5-1 and TRBJ2-5, with 15 bases fitting TRBD2. The CDR3 runs to 16 residues. J was trimmed by 3 bases and V by 0 bases; bases with no gene match: 0. Per germline, CDR1 SGHRS and CDR2 YFSETQ. The CDR3 loop reads CASSLGTSGGEETQYF. The CDR3 region has the DNA TGCGCCAGCAGCTTGGGGACTAGCGGGGGGGAAGAGACCCAGTACTTC. Full variable domain (outside the CDR3, taken from reference TRBV5-1 and TRBJ2-5): KAGVTQTPRYLIKTRGQQVTLSCSPISGHRSVSWYQQTPGQGLQFLFEYFSETQRNKGNFPGRFSGRQFSNSRSEMNVSTLELGDSALYLCASSLGTSGGEETQYFGPGTRLLVL.

This clone was detected a few times. The V gene is TRBV7-6, the J gene TRBJ2-1, with a tentative D call TRBD2 (6 bases). Trimming cost V 0 bases and J 9 bases, with 15 bases left between them. This CDR3 is 15 amino acids long. CDR1 and CDR2 from the germline V gene are SGHVS and FNYEAQ. The CDR3, as DNA: TGTGCCAGCAGCTTAGCGTTCTCGGTGGGAGGTGAGCAGTTCTTC. This sequence encodes CASSLAFSVGGEQFF.

The V call is TRBV7-9, the J call TRBJ1-5, with D unclear. The ends were cut back, 4 bases at V and 7 bases at J, with 11 bases in the middle. CDR3 length: 13 residues. In germline, CDR1 is SEHNR, CDR2 FQNEAQ (reference sequence). The CDR3 is CASSSTTGQPQHF. The CDR3 DNA is TGTGCCAGCAGCTCAACGACGGGCCAGCCCCAGCATTTT.

The chain combines TRBV27 with TRBJ1-6; D perhaps matches TRBD1 (6 bases). From germline, CDR1 is MNHEY and CDR2 SMNVEV (reference sequence). CDR3 size: 17 residues. The V end was cut by 4 bases, the J end by 0 bases, with 13 bases between. The CDR3 DNA sequence: TGTGCCAGCAGTTCTTGGACAGACGTCTCCTATAATTCACCCCTCCACTTT. This sequence encodes CASSSWTDVSYNSPLHF.

The CDR3 bases are TGTGCCAGTACCAGGGGGGTTAACTATGGCTACACCTTC. The encoded protein is CASTRGVNYGYTF. J is TRBJ1-2 and V is TRBV19, with 7 bases fitting TRBD1. This CDR3 is built from 13 residues. The germline gives CDR1 LNHDA, CDR2 SQIVND (reference sequence). V was clipped by 7 bases and J by 1 base; unmatched bases: 3.

The chain links TRBV5-1 to TRBJ2-2; 9 bases are a match to TRBD1. This CDR3 has 14 amino acids. Looked up from germline, CDR1 is SGHRS and CDR2 is YFSETQ. The junction had 3 bases not matched to a gene; V was cut back by 4 bases and J by 5 bases. CDR3 amino acids: CASSQGQGTGELFF. The CDR3 bases are TGCGCCAGCAGCCAAGGACAGGGGACCGGGGAGCTGTTTTTT.

The chain employs TRBV19 and TRBJ2-7; D not certain. This CDR3 region has 15 residues. Between the trimmed V and J ends, which lost 1 base and 0 bases, there was a span of 10 bases. CDR1 LNHDA and CDR2 SQIVND come from the germline V gene (reference sequence). CDR3 protein: CASSIGASNSYEQYF. As DNA, the CDR3 is TGTGCCAGTAGTATAGGGGCAAGCAACTCCTACGAGCAGTACTTC.

This chain uses TRBV7-2 with TRBJ1-3, with D hard to call. Germline V gene sequence: CDR1 SGHTA, CDR2 FQGNSA. This CDR3 spans 15 amino acids. Between the trimmed V and J ends, which lost 2 bases and 1 base, there was a span of 9 bases. Here the CDR3 reads CASSLQMGSGNTIYF. The DNA of the CDR3 is TGTGCCAGCAGCTTACAAATGGGATCTGGAAACACCATATATTTT. The full variable domain, completed using reference TRBV7-2 and TRBJ1-3, is GAGVSQSPSNKVTEKGKDVELRCDPISGHTALYWYRQSLGQGLEFLIYFQGNSAPDKSGLPSDRFSAERTGGSVSTLTIQRTQQEDSAVYLCASSLQMGSGNTIYFGEGSWLTVV.

The rearrangement links TRBV6-2 or TRBV6-3 to TRBJ2-5, with 9 nucleotides matching TRBD1. V lost 4 bases, J lost 5 bases, and 5 bases stayed unmatched. The CDR3 extends over 14 amino acids. CDR1 and CDR2 from the germline V gene are MNHEY and SVGEGT. The DNA for the CDR3 is TGTGCCAGCAGTTCAGGGACAGGGAGGGAGACCCAGTACTTC. Its translation: CASSSGTGRETQYF.

DNA of the CDR3: TGTGCCAGCGAAGGAGCGGGGCTACAAGAGACCCAGTACTTC. This translates into CASEGAGLQETQYF. The chain is built from TRBV6-5 and TRBJ2-5, with TRBD2 matching over 7 bases. The V segment lost 8 bases and the J segment 2 bases; nucleotides outside the gene matches: 8. The germline V gene has CDR1 MNHEY and CDR2 SVGAGI. The CDR3 has 14 amino acids.

This clone has just a few counts. The chain couples TRBV6-4 to TRBJ2-3; 10 bases fit TRBD2. Trimming cost V 2 bases and J 5 bases; bases outside gene matches: 4. The CDR3 is 15 residues long. Germline assignment: CDR1 MRHNA and CDR2 SNTAGT. CDR3 amino acids: CASSDLAGAGDTQYF. CDR3 nucleotides: TGTGCCAGCAGTGACCTAGCGGGGGCGGGAGATACGCAGTATTTT.

V usage is TRBV5-1 and J usage is TRBJ2-2; 8 bases map to TRBD2. The CDR3 spans 16 residues. V lost 3 bases and J lost 6; bases outside the gene matches: 10. CDR1 is SGHRS, CDR2 YFSETQ, per germline. The CDR3 loop reads CASSSFPGGPAGELFF. CDR3 nucleotide sequence: TGCGCCAGCAGCTCCTTCCCGGGGGGGCCCGCCGGGGAGCTGTTTTTT.

The gene calls are TRBV9 and TRBJ1-1, with D perhaps matching TRBD1 (6 bases). V lost 3 bases, J lost 1 base, and 10 bases lay in between. CDR1 SGDLS and CDR2 YYNGEE come from the germline V gene. This CDR3 is built from 14 residues. The CDR3 DNA follows: TGTGCCAGCAGCGGGGGACAACCGAACACTGAAGCTTTCTTT. Protein sequence: CASSGGQPNTEAFF.

The chain combines TRBV11-2 with TRBJ1-1; weak D call: TRBD1 (6 bases). Per germline, CDR1 SGHAT and CDR2 FQNNGV. This CDR3 region has 15 residues. Trimming left V 2 bases short and J 7 bases short, with 17 bases between. For the CDR3, the DNA is TGTGCCAGCAGCTTAACAAGACAGGTCGGCCTTGAAGCTTTCTTT. It encodes CASSLTRQVGLEAFF.

V is TRBV10-1 and J is TRBJ2-6; 8 bases are shared with TRBD1. Germline assignment: CDR1 WNHNN and CDR2 SYGVQD (reference sequence). The CDR3 covers 18 residues. The junction had 8 bases not matched to a gene; V was cut back by 4 bases and J by 0 bases. The CDR3 spells CASSASGQANSGANVLTF. CDR3 bases: TGCGCCAGCAGTGCTTCGGGACAGGCTAACTCTGGGGCCAACGTCCTGACTTTC.

The gene calls are TRBV7-2 and TRBJ1-2; D may be TRBD1 (5 bases). The germline gives CDR1 SGHTA, CDR2 FQGNSA. The V and J ends lost 5 bases and 1 base respectively, with 14 bases between them. The CDR3 is 15 residues long. In DNA, the CDR3 is TGTGCCAGCAGCGTCCTAGGGGATATTAACTATGGCTACACCTTC. Translation: CASSVLGDINYGYTF.

The J gene is TRBJ1-3, the V gene TRBV19; tentative D call: TRBD1 (6 bases). The CDR3 is made up of 12 amino acids. V lost 5 bases to trimming and J lost 7 bases, with 9 bases between them. In germline, CDR1 is LNHDA, CDR2 SQIVND (reference sequence). The CDR3 DNA sequence: TGTGCCAGTAGTCAGGGGCTGAACACCATATATTTT. Protein product: CASSQGLNTIYF.

V gene TRBV28 combines with J gene TRBJ1-2; D possibly corresponds to TRBD1 (6 bases). The CDR3 has 13 residues. Germline-derived CDR1 and CDR2 are MDHEN and SYDVKM. The germline V and J ends were trimmed by 1 base and 3 bases, with 6 bases remaining between them. CDR3 DNA sequence: TGTGCCAGCAGTTTATCAGGGGACTATGGCTACACCTTC. Its protein product is CASSLSGDYGYTF.

The gene calls are TRBV12-3 or TRBV12-4 and TRBJ1-1, with TRBD1 identical over 8 bases. This CDR3 has 12 residues. V shed 5 bases, J shed 5 bases, and the junction held 1 base outside the gene matches. The CDR3 DNA reads as TGTGCCAGCAGTGACAGGGGAACTGAAGCTTTCTTT. Its translation: CASSDRGTEAFF.

This chain joins TRBV3-1 (or the pseudogene TRBV3-2) and TRBJ1-1, with D hard to call. CDR3 length: 14 residues. Germline CDR1 LGHDT, CDR2 YNNKEL (reference sequence). The V end was cut by 1 base, the J end by 0 bases, with 6 bases between. CDR3 sequence reads: CASSQVGMNTEAFF. Written as DNA, the CDR3 is TGTGCCAGCAGCCAAGTTGGGATGAACACTGAAGCTTTCTTT.

The J gene is TRBJ1-2, the V gene TRBV9, with 8 positions matching TRBD1. This CDR3 contains 14 residues. With V trimmed by 4 bases and J by 4 bases, 6 bases remained unmatched. Germline lookup yields CDR1 SGDLS and CDR2 YYNGEE. CDR3 amino acids: CASSKDRASYGYTF. The CDR3 DNA reads as TGTGCCAGCAGCAAGGACAGGGCGAGCTATGGCTACACCTTC.